This T cell receptor (beta chain) was recorded in a study of a mutant IDH1 vaccine in newly diagnosed glioma. Across the whole study: First vaccine doses came 4-6 weeks after radiotherapy alone, or with temozolomide cycles. Most had both radiotherapy and temozolomide beforehand; others had only one. Males made up 62.5% and females roughly 38% of treated patients, whose mean age was around 40 years.

Clones were sequenced by immunoSEQ multiplex PCR, and TCRdb holds only the in-frame ones, with some missing. This table holds roughly 60,000 clones, approximately 85% found once. Germline trimming cut 1 base from V and 10 bases from J; bases unmatched to any gene: 1. CDR1 LNHNV and CDR2 YYDKDF come from the germline V gene (reference sequence). The CDR3 sequence is 12 residues long. This clone qualifies as medium-sized. The target antigen is unknown. Time point denoted: week 23, last vaccination. One vaccine dose held 300 ug of mutant IDH1 20-mer peptide and came with topical imiquimod. Diagnosis in the donors showed new WHO grade 3 or 4 astrocytomas that were IDH1-mutant and ATRX-lost.

The sample in question was PBMCs, obtained from a glioma patient whose treatment included an IDH1 peptide vaccine. V and J are TRBV15 and TRBJ1-1; TRBD1 matches 9 bases. The TCR originated in a young man with glioma. In DNA, the CDR3 is TGTGCCACCAGCAGAGGACAGGGGGGAGCTTTCTTT. Translating gives CATSRGQGGAFF.